One and the same sample provided the 32 T cell receptor beta chains below, sequenced in a study of blood T cell repertoires in COVID-19 (dated by TCRdb to 2018 to 2021). The method behind the library was the immunoSEQ multiplex PCR assay. Imported from immuneACCESS, the table was reduced by TCRdb to in-frame sequences with V and J called. These copies leave out some clones; in studies compared against another copy, an unresolved V gene accounts for under half, and the cause of the remainder is not known. The sample table contains roughly 100,000 clones; only one count was recorded for roughly 86% of them. Of the sample, around 9.5% is held by the ten largest clones. Sequenced sample: peripheral blood. The receptors here all came from a man between 35 and 55 years old with active or convalescent COVID-19.

The chain couples TRBV10-2 to TRBJ2-1, with TRBD1 identical over 7 bases. The trim removed 6 bases at V and 5 bases at J, leaving 4 bases unmatched. CDR3 length equals 13 residues. Looked up from germline, CDR1 is WSHSY and CDR2 is SAAADI. In nucleotides, the CDR3 is TGCGCCAGCAGGCTCGACAGGGACAATGAGCAGTTCTTC. Its protein product is CASRLDRDNEQFF.

The J gene is TRBJ1-1, the V gene TRBV3-1 (or the pseudogene TRBV3-2), with 7 nucleotides matching TRBD1. This CDR3 is 15 amino acids long. Per germline, CDR1 LGHDT and CDR2 YNNKEL (reference sequence). Germline trimming cut 6 bases from V and 2 bases from J; bases unmatched to any gene: 9. CDR3 loop: CASRYSGTVNTEAFF. CDR3 DNA: TGTGCCAGCAGGTACTCCGGGACAGTCAACACTGAAGCTTTCTTT.

The chain couples TRBV7-9 to TRBJ2-7, with TRBD1 identical over 9 bases. J lost 4 bases, V lost 0 bases, and 10 bases had no gene match. This CDR3 region has 17 residues. CDR1 is SEHNR and CDR2 is FQNEAQ in the germline V gene (reference sequence). The CDR3 protein is CASSLARRTGEGYEQYF. CDR3 DNA sequence: TGTGCCAGCAGCTTAGCGCGTAGGACAGGGGAAGGGTACGAGCAGTACTTC.

The chain is built from TRBV6-6 and TRBJ1-1; D gene unclear. CDR1 MNHNY and CDR2 SVGAGI come from the germline V gene (reference sequence). CDR3 size: 14 residues. V lost 2 bases to trimming and J lost 0 bases, with 7 bases between them. The DNA of the CDR3 is TGTGCCAGCAGTTACCCCGAGTTGAACACTGAAGCTTTCTTT. Amino acid sequence: CASSYPELNTEAFF.

This chain uses TRBV5-1 with TRBJ2-1, with 11 positions matching TRBD2. Germline CDR1 and CDR2: SGHRS and YFSETQ. V shed 2 bases and J 10 bases; nucleotides not matched to a gene: 5. The CDR3 has 14 residues. CDR3 protein: CASSFSGGAGEQFF. The CDR3 DNA follows: TGCGCCAGCAGCTTTAGCGGGGGGGCCGGCGAGCAGTTCTTC.

V usage is TRBV5-1 and J usage is TRBJ1-2; 11 bases line up with TRBD1. There are 18 residues in the CDR3. V lost 0 bases, J lost 3 bases, and 10 bases stayed unmatched. Germline loops: CDR1 SGHRS, CDR2 YFSETQ. Here the CDR3 reads CASSLVWLDRGQDYGYTF. In DNA form, the CDR3 reads TGCGCCAGCAGCTTGGTTTGGTTGGACAGGGGGCAGGACTATGGCTACACCTTC.

V is TRBV18 and J is TRBJ1-6, with a tentative D call TRBD1 (6 bases). Trimming cost V 5 bases and J 8 bases, with 16 bases left between them. CDR3 size: 15 residues. Germline lookup yields CDR1 KGHSH and CDR2 LQKENI. The CDR3 coding sequence is TGTGCCAGCTCAATCTTGGACAGTGCCGATTCACCCCTCCACTTT. This encodes CASSILDSADSPLHF.

This rearrangement joins TRBV2 to TRBJ1-5, with 7 nucleotides matching TRBD1. V trimming: 0 bases; J trimming: 7 bases; junction bases outside the gene matches: 12. The CDR3 has 17 amino acids. Germline V gives CDR1 SNHLY, CDR2 FYNNEI. CDR3 protein: CASSEAQPTTGRQPQHF. CDR3 sequence (DNA): TGTGCCAGCAGTGAAGCGCAGCCTACGACAGGGAGACAGCCCCAGCATTTT. Combining the CDR3 with reference TRBV2 and TRBJ1-5 gives the whole variable domain EPEVTQTPSHQVTQMGQEVILRCVPISNHLYFYWYRQILGQKVEFLVSFYNNEISEKSEIFDDQFSVERPDGSNFTLKIRSTKLEDSAMYFCASSEAQPTTGRQPQHFGDGTRLSIL.

This chain links TRBV7-2 with TRBJ2-5, with 8 bases lining up with TRBD2. The CDR3 is made up of 16 amino acids. Germline V gene data show CDR1 as SGHTA and CDR2 as FQGNSA. The ends lost 5 bases at V and 5 bases at J; junction bases unmatched: 13. CDR3 amino acids: CASSTVAGNGGETQYF. For the CDR3, the DNA is TGTGCCAGCAGCACGGTAGCGGGAAATGGGGGTGAGACCCAGTACTTC.

This clone was recorded a few times. The chain links TRBV11-1 to TRBJ2-7; D is unclear. CDR1 is SGHAT and CDR2 is FQDESV in the germline V gene (reference sequence). Trimming left V 5 bases short and J 0 bases short, with 14 bases between. The CDR3 is 15 amino acids. The CDR3 DNA follows: TGTGCCAGCAGCCTTACGCCCGGCGGCTCCTACGAGCAGTACTTC. Encoded protein: CASSLTPGGSYEQYF.

This chain joins TRBV3-1 (or the pseudogene TRBV3-2) and TRBJ1-4, with TRBD1 matching 10 bases. With V trimmed by 1 base and J by 2 bases, 1 base remained unmatched. The V gene's germline CDR1 is LGHDT and CDR2 YNNKEL (reference sequence). CDR3 length equals 16 residues. The CDR3 coding sequence is TGTGCCAGCAGCCAAGGGGGACAGGGGACTAATGAAAAACTGTTTTTT. Its protein is CASSQGGQGTNEKLFF.

The chain joins TRBV2 to TRBJ1-6; 8 bases agree with TRBD1. J was trimmed by 8 bases and V by 6 bases; bases with no gene match: 9. Looked up from germline, CDR1 is SNHLY and CDR2 is FYNNEI. The CDR3 has 15 residues. The CDR3 DNA reads TGTGCCAGCAGATCCGGGACAGGTCCTTATTCACCCCTCCACTTT. Protein product: CASRSGTGPYSPLHF.

The chain couples TRBV11-2 to TRBJ2-7; tentatively, D is TRBD2 (6 bases). In germline, CDR1 is SGHAT, CDR2 FQNNGV. The V and J ends lost 6 bases and 3 bases respectively, with 18 bases between them. This CDR3 has 15 amino acids. The DNA for the CDR3 is TGTGCCAGCAGAATTAGTTCCGGGAGAGGCTACGAGCAGTACTTC. It codes for CASRISSGRGYEQYF.

The CDR3 protein is CASSGGTGVVNTEAFF. CDR3 DNA: TGTGCCAGCAGTGGAGGGACAGGGGTAGTGAACACTGAAGCTTTCTTT. The rearrangement joins TRBV6-1 to TRBJ1-1; 10 positions match TRBD1. V dropped 4 bases and J dropped 0; count of bases not matched to a gene: 5. The germline CDR1 and CDR2 sequences are MNHNS and SASEGT. The CDR3 sequence is 16 residues long.

For the CDR3, the DNA is TGTGCCAGCTGCTCGACTGGGAGCACTGAAGCTTTCTTT. Protein: CASCSTGSTEAFF. The chain couples TRBV3-1 (or the pseudogene TRBV3-2) to TRBJ1-1; D is unclear. V lost 8 bases and J lost 4, with 14 bases in between. The CDR3 has 13 residues. Germline CDR1 and CDR2: LGHDT and YNNKEL (reference sequence).

The genes are TRBV7-9 and TRBJ2-7; TRBD1 matches at 8 bases. The CDR3 covers 15 residues. Germline V lookup: CDR1 SEHNR, CDR2 FQNEAQ (reference sequence). With 2 bases clipped from V and 5 bases from J, the junction kept 8 bases outside the gene matches. Here the CDR3 reads CASSLRLAGGHEQYF. CDR3 nucleotides: TGTGCCAGCAGCTTACGGTTGGCAGGGGGCCACGAGCAGTACTTC.

This chain links TRBV7-8 with TRBJ2-3, with 11 nucleotides matching TRBD2. CDR1 is SGHVS and CDR2 is FQNEAQ in the germline V gene. The CDR3 is 18 residues long. V trimming: 4 bases; J trimming: 1 base; junction bases outside the gene matches: 10. The CDR3 protein is CASSSTVLAGVGTDTQYF. CDR3 DNA: TGTGCCAGCAGCTCGACAGTACTAGCGGGGGTAGGCACAGATACGCAGTATTTT.

This clone was recorded once. J is TRBJ1-1 and V is TRBV13, with D tentatively TRBD1 (6 bases). The CDR3 totals 14 residues. Germline values: CDR1 PRHDT, CDR2 FYEKMQ (reference sequence). Trimming took 5 bases from V and 3 from J, leaving 13 bases between them. The DNA for the CDR3 is TGTGCCAGCAGCCCGCCGGACAGCTACACTGAAGCTTTCTTT. Translated, it gives CASSPPDSYTEAFF.

This chain connects TRBV12-3 or TRBV12-4 to TRBJ1-5; no reliable D call. CDR3 length: 13 residues. The V and J ends lost 6 bases and 3 bases respectively, with 9 bases between them. The CDR3 DNA reads TGTGCCAGCAGGAGAGGGAACAATCAGCCCCAGCATTTT. Encoded protein: CASRRGNNQPQHF.

This chain links TRBV5-6 with TRBJ2-7; the match to TRBD2 covers 8 bases. Germline assignment: CDR1 SGHDT and CDR2 YYEEEE. J lost 4 bases, V lost 4 bases, and 7 bases had no gene match. CDR3 length equals 14 residues. Here the CDR3 reads CASSRGLEGYEQYF. CDR3 sequence (DNA): TGTGCCAGCAGCAGGGGACTAGAGGGATACGAGCAGTACTTC. Using reference TRBV5-6 and TRBJ2-7 for the parts outside the CDR3, the full variable domain is DAGVTQSPTHLIKTRGQQVTLRCSPKSGHDTVSWYQQALGQGPQFIFQYYEEEERQRGNFPDRFSGHQFPNYSSELNVNALLLGDSALYLCASSRGLEGYEQYFGPGTRLTVT.

This clone was observed a few times. V usage is TRBV18 and J usage is TRBJ2-1; 11 bases are shared with TRBD2. With 0 bases clipped from V and 0 bases from J, the junction kept 4 bases outside the gene matches. The CDR3 runs 18 residues. Germline values: CDR1 KGHSH, CDR2 LQKENI. CDR3 amino acids: CASSPPSGGGTSYNEQFF. CDR3 bases: TGTGCCAGCTCACCACCTAGCGGGGGGGGGACCTCCTACAATGAGCAGTTCTTC.

V and J are TRBV7-8 and TRBJ2-1, with D possibly matching TRBD2 (7 bases). The germline V gene has CDR1 SGHVS and CDR2 FQNEAQ. V shed 2 bases and J shed 7 bases, with 21 bases lying between them. There are 17 residues in the CDR3. The CDR3 is CASSLSRSGGSENEQFF. The CDR3 DNA sequence: TGTGCCAGCAGCTTAAGTAGGTCGGGGGGCAGTGAAAATGAGCAGTTCTTC. Supplemented by reference TRBV7-8 and TRBJ2-1, the full variable domain reads GAGVSQSPRYKVAKRGQDVALRCDPISGHVSLFWYQQALGQGPEFLTYFQNEAQLDKSGLPSDRFFAERPEGSVSTLKIQRTQQEDSAVYLCASSLSRSGGSENEQFFGPGTRLTVL.

The chain couples TRBV6-5 to TRBJ1-1, with D uncertain. The ends were cut back, 6 bases at V and 4 bases at J, with 15 bases in the middle. CDR3 length: 14 residues. Germline CDR1 and CDR2: MNHEY and SVGAGI. The CDR3 region is CASREYGEGTEAFF. Written as DNA, the CDR3 is TGTGCCAGCAGGGAGTACGGGGAGGGCACTGAAGCTTTCTTT.

This clone was detected only once. The J gene is TRBJ1-4, the V gene TRBV3-1 (or the pseudogene TRBV3-2); 7 positions agree with TRBD1. The length of the CDR3 is 15 residues. Germline CDR1 reads LGHDT; CDR2 reads YNNKEL (reference sequence). With V trimmed by 0 bases and J by 7 bases, 5 bases remained unmatched. The CDR3 reads CASSQDGAGGEKLFF. CDR3 coding DNA: TGTGCCAGCAGCCAAGATGGGGCAGGGGGTGAAAAACTGTTTTTT.

The J gene is TRBJ2-7, the V gene TRBV5-5, with 7 bases lining up with TRBD1. The germline V gene encodes CDR1 SGHKS and CDR2 YYEKEE (reference sequence). With 5 bases clipped from V and 3 bases from J, the junction kept 8 bases outside the gene matches. The CDR3 has 14 amino acids. In DNA, the CDR3 is TGTGCCAGCAGTTCCCCCGGGACAGTCTACGAGCAGTACTTC. Its translation: CASSSPGTVYEQYF.

This clone appeared a single time. This chain links TRBV9 with TRBJ2-3, with 8 bases that match TRBD1. Germline V gene sequence: CDR1 SGDLS, CDR2 YYNGEE. This CDR3 region has 16 residues. The V gene end was trimmed by 1 base and the J gene end by 5 bases; junction bases not matched to a gene: 9. DNA of the CDR3: TGTGCCAGCAGCGTATGGGCAGGGGGCGCGGTAGATACGCAGTATTTT. This gives the protein CASSVWAGGAVDTQYF. Together with reference TRBV9 and TRBJ2-3, the CDR3 gives the full variable domain: DSGVTQTPKHLITATGQRVTLRCSPRSGDLSVYWYQQSLDQGLQFLIQYYNGEERAKGNILERFSAQQFPDLHSELNLSSLELGDSALYFCASSVWAGGAVDTQYFGPGTRLTVL.

This chain uses TRBV5-1 with TRBJ2-7; TRBD1 matches at 7 bases. The V gene end was trimmed by 6 bases and the J gene end by 2 bases; junction bases not matched to a gene: 8. The CDR3 is 14 residues long. Germline V gene lookup returns CDR1 SGHRS and CDR2 YFSETQ. The CDR3 bases are TGCGCCAGCACCCGTGGTCAGGGGGCCTACGAGCAGTACTTC. Translation gives CASTRGQGAYEQYF.

The V and J genes are TRBV5-1 and TRBJ1-1; 7 bases map to TRBD1. CDR1 and CDR2 (germline): SGHRS, YFSETQ. The ends lost 4 bases at V and 4 bases at J; junction bases unmatched: 7. This CDR3 is 14 amino acids long. CDR3 protein: CASSARGAGTEAFF. CDR3 sequence (DNA): TGCGCCAGCAGCGCCAGGGGGGCGGGCACTGAAGCTTTCTTT.

The chain recombines TRBV7-9 with TRBJ2-3, with TRBD1 matching over 8 bases. There are 14 residues in the CDR3. In germline, CDR1 is SEHNR, CDR2 FQNEAQ (reference sequence). After removal of 6 bases from V and 3 bases from J, the junction contained 5 bases not matched to a gene. The CDR3 is CASRLTGGTDTQYF. CDR3 bases: TGTGCCAGCAGACTCACAGGGGGGACAGATACGCAGTATTTT.

The chain joins TRBV29-1 to TRBJ1-2, with 7 bases that match TRBD1. Trimming cost V 7 bases and J 8 bases; bases outside gene matches: 7. The CDR3 is 11 residues long. The germline gives CDR1 SQVTM, CDR2 ANQGSEA. The CDR3 region has the DNA TGCAGCGAGTACCAGGGGGGCGGCTACACCTTC. Its translation is CSEYQGGGYTF.

The rearrangement uses TRBV18 and TRBJ1-2; 7 bases map to TRBD1. CDR1 is KGHSH and CDR2 is LQKENI in the germline V gene. V lost 2 bases, J lost 4 bases, and 4 bases stayed unmatched. The CDR3 totals 14 residues. CDR3 in amino acids: CASSPFEGAYGYTF. Here the CDR3 DNA reads TGTGCCAGCTCACCATTTGAGGGGGCCTATGGCTACACCTTC.

The chain joins TRBV9 to TRBJ2-7; the D gene is possibly TRBD1 (7 bases). Germline V gene lookup returns CDR1 SGDLS and CDR2 YYNGEE. The CDR3 runs to 16 residues. Trimming shortened V by 4 bases and J by 6 bases, and 23 bases separated the two germline ends. The CDR3 is CASSPQVTGRKGEQYF. CDR3 nucleotides: TGTGCCAGCAGCCCACAGGTGACAGGGAGGAAGGGCGAGCAGTACTTC.